This is a list of T cell receptor beta chains from one sample in a study of T cell responses to AZD1222 COVID-19 vaccine. The table came from immunoSEQ multiplex PCR; TCRdb's copy has only in-frame clones and leaves some out. The sample has about 100,000 clones, 70% to 90% seen once. The source was peripheral blood, collected on day 0 of AZD1222 vaccination. The receptors derive from an adult in good health. Both conserved end residues are part of each CDR3. D genes are given only for firm matches. A row's size may be missing; if present it is once, few, many or a size class.

>TRBJ2-3|once|TRBD1|TRBV30
CAWSLGDRDTDTQYF
TGTGCCTGGAGCCTAGGGGACAGGGATACAGATACGCAGTATTTT
>TRBJ2-1|NA|NA|TRBV29-1
CSVIGANEQFF
TGCAGCGTTATAGGAGCAAATGAGCAGTTCTTC
>TRBJ2-1|NA|NA|TRBV28
CASSPVAAEQFF
TGTGCCAGCAGCCCAGTAGCGGCTGAGCAGTTCTTC
>TRBJ2-7|NA|NA|TRBV30
CAWSVRGDEQYF
TGTGCCTGGAGTGTACGTGGCGACGAGCAGTACTTC
>TRBJ2-7|NA|NA|TRBV18
CASTTAVLGYEQYF
TGTGCCAGCACGACGGCGGTGTTGGGTTACGAGCAGTACTTC
>TRBJ1-2|NA|NA|TRBV4-2
CASSQDSTAPNYGYTF
TGTGCCAGCAGCCAAGATAGTACAGCCCCGAACTATGGCTACACCTTC
>TRBJ1-1|NA|NA|TRBV18
CASSPRDLGTEAFF
TGTGCCAGCTCACCAAGGGACTTGGGAACTGAAGCTTTCTTT
>TRBJ2-7|NA|TRBD2|TRBV2
CASSDLGLAGGNNEQYF
TGTGCCAGCAGTGACTTGGGACTAGCGGGGGGAAACAACGAGCAGTACTTC
>TRBJ1-6|NA|TRBD1|TRBV19
CASSRDRGGDSPLHF
TGTGCCAGTAGTCGGGACAGGGGAGGGGACTCACCCCTCCACTTT
>TRBJ1-2|NA|NA|TRBV12-3/TRBV12-4
CASSLQGPRGYTF
TGTGCCAGCAGTTTGCAGGGGCCTCGAGGCTACACCTTC
>TRBJ1-4|NA|NA|TRBV5-1
CASSLLGGTNEKLFF
TGCGCCAGCAGCCTATTAGGGGGGACTAATGAAAAACTGTTTTTT
>TRBJ2-6|NA|NA|TRBV6-2/TRBV6-3
CASSPTRLSGANVLTF
TGTGCCAGCAGCCCTACCCGTCTATCCGGGGCCAACGTCCTGACTTTC
>TRBJ2-1|NA|TRBD2|TRBV29-1
CSVPWGGSYNEQFF
TGCAGCGTCCCTTGGGGAGGGTCCTACAATGAGCAGTTCTTC
>TRBJ1-2|NA|NA|TRBV28
CASSLSRAQSNYGYTF
TGTGCCAGCAGTTTATCCCGGGCACAGTCGAATTATGGCTACACCTTC
>TRBJ2-1|NA|NA|TRBV21-1
CASSKEGGGGGSGSEFF
TGTGCCAGCAGCAAAGAAGGAGGGGGCGGCGGTAGCGGGAGCGAGTTCTTC
>TRBJ1-5|few|NA|TRBV30
CAWSVRGSNQPQHF
TGTGCCTGGAGTGTGCGCGGTAGCAATCAGCCCCAGCATTTT
>TRBJ2-5|NA|NA|TRBV28
CASSLGQYQETQYF
TGTGCCAGCAGTTTAGGACAGTACCAAGAGACCCAGTACTTC